Listed below are T cell receptor beta chains from one sample, sequenced in a study of shared clonotypes between healthy human individuals. Clones were read by immunoSEQ multiplex PCR, and TCRdb kept only the in-frame ones, dropping some. The profile shows roughly 2.5 million clones, about 92% of them singletons. The sample consisted of naive CD4+ T cells sorted from blood. Receptor source: a young man in good health. Each CDR3 is given with its conserved first and last residue. D genes are given only for firm matches. Only part of the rows carry a size: once, few, many, or a class if the clone is expanded.

J | length | D | V | size | DNA | CDR3
TRBJ2-7 | 11 | . | TRBV30 | . | TGTGCCTGGCGACAGGCCTCTGAGGAGTACTTC | CAWRQASEEYF
TRBJ1-2 | 17 | TRBD1 | TRBV4-1 | . | TGCGCCAGCAGCCAATCATGGGGACAGGGGGCCAACTATGGCTACACCTTC | CASSQSWGQGANYGYTF
TRBJ2-3 | 12 | . | TRBV28 | . | TGTGCCAGCAGTTTAAGCTCGAGTACGCAGTATTTT | CASSLSSSTQYF
TRBJ2-3 | 14 | TRBD2 | TRBV2 | . | TGTGCCAGCAGTGAACTAGCGGGTACAGATACGCAGTATTTT | CASSELAGTDTQYF
TRBJ1-1 | 16 | . | TRBV5-1 | once | TGCGCCAGCAGCTCCCCGCGCGGGTCAATGAACACTGAAGCTTTCTTT | CASSSPRGSMNTEAFF
TRBJ2-7 | 15 | . | TRBV5-1 | once | TGCGCCAGCAGCTTGGGGGTAGGGGCCCCCTACGAGCAGTACTTC | CASSLGVGAPYEQYF
TRBJ2-2 | 17 | TRBD2 | TRBV5-1 | . | TGCGCCAGCAGCAGTCTGAGCGGGGGCAACCTGAGAGGGGAGCTGTTTTTT | CASSSLSGGNLRGELFF
TRBJ1-2 | 14 | . | TRBV5-1 | . | TGCGCCAGCAGCTCCCCAGGGGCCGACTATGGCTACACCTTC | CASSSPGADYGYTF
TRBJ1-1 | 14 | . | TRBV9 | . | TGTGCCAGCAGCGTAGGATTAGGCGAGTCTAAGGCTTTCTTT | CASSVGLGESKAFF
TRBJ1-5 | 15 | TRBD1 | TRBV28 | . | TGTGCCAGCAGTATTCCGGACAGGGGGAATCAGCCCCAGCATTTT | CASSIPDRGNQPQHF
TRBJ2-1 | 13 | TRBD2 | TRBV28 | once | TGTGCCGGAAAGCGGGGGGGATACAATGAGCAGTTCTTC | CAGKRGGYNEQFF
TRBJ2-7 | 15 | TRBD1 | TRBV7-7 | . | TGTGCTAGCAGCCCCGGGACAGGGGGCTCCTACGAGCAGTACTTC | CASSPGTGGSYEQYF
TRBJ1-6 | 11 | . | TRBV6-1 | . | TGTGCCAGCACCGTGGCGGGTCCCCTCCACTTT | CASTVAGPLHF
TRBJ2-7 | 16 | TRBD1 | TRBV9 | . | TGTGCCAGCAGCGCTTCCGGGACAGGGCTGATCTACGAGCAGTACTTC | CASSASGTGLIYEQYF
TRBJ1-2 | 16 | TRBD1 | TRBV14 | . | TGTGCCAGCAGCCATCCCGGGCAACAGGGGGCGGATGGCTACACCTTC | CASSHPGQQGADGYTF
TRBJ2-5 | 18 | TRBD2 | TRBV4-1 | few | TGCGCCAGCAGCCAAGAACCGCGGGGCGGGGGGTACCAAGAGACCCAGTACTTC | CASSQEPRGGGYQETQYF
TRBJ1-1 | 16 | TRBD1 | TRBV4-1 | . | TGCGCCAGCAGCCAACACCCCAGGGGGCCTAACACTGAAGCTTTCTTT | CASSQHPRGPNTEAFF
TRBJ1-5 | 15 | TRBD1 | TRBV30 | . | TGTGCCTGGAGCCCACAGGGGAGCAGCAATCAGCCCCAGCATTTT | CAWSPQGSSNQPQHF
TRBJ2-7 | 14 | TRBD1 | TRBV6-1 | . | TGTGCCAGCACCGAGACAGGGCCCTCCTACGAGCAGTACTTC | CASTETGPSYEQYF
TRBJ1-4 | 15 | . | TRBV11-2 | once | TGTGCCAGCGGAAGAGATGGGGTCCGAGGGGAAAAACTGTTTTTT | CASGRDGVRGEKLFF
TRBJ2-1 | 15 | . | TRBV5-6 | . | TGTGCCAGCGCTCTTCCCGGGACGGCCTACAATGAGCAGTTCTTC | CASALPGTAYNEQFF
TRBJ1-6 | 14 | . | TRBV5-5 | . | TGTGCCAGCAGCTTTCAGGGAGTTAATTCACCCCTCCACTTT | CASSFQGVNSPLHF
TRBJ1-1 | 13 | . | TRBV10-1 | . | TGCGCCAGCAGTGACGACTTGAACACTGAAGCTTTCTTT | CASSDDLNTEAFF
TRBJ1-1 | 12 | . | TRBV10-3 | . | TGTGCCATCAGGCAGGGGAACACTGAAGCTTTCTTT | CAIRQGNTEAFF
TRBJ2-5 | 17 | . | TRBV11-2 | . | TGTGCCAGCAGCGGGGTCCGGTTGCGGGACTCCCAAGAGACCCAGTACTTC | CASSGVRLRDSQETQYF
TRBJ2-2 | 15 | . | TRBV6-5 | . | TGTGCCAGCAGCCGGGGCTCTAAACCCCCCGGGGAGCTGTTTTTT | CASSRGSKPPGELFF
TRBJ1-1 | 16 | . | TRBV19 | . | TGTGCCAGTAGTATAGATCTTGGGCAAATGAACACTGAAGCTTTCTTT | CASSIDLGQMNTEAFF
TRBJ1-2 | 13 | . | TRBV27 | once | TGTGCCAGCAGTCGCGGAAGTAACTATGGCTACACCTTC | CASSRGSNYGYTF
TRBJ1-5 | 12 | . | TRBV18 | few | TGTGCCAGCTCACCACCGAAAGGAGGGAAGCATTTT | CASSPPKGGKHF
TRBJ2-7 | 15 | . | TRBV7-2 | . | TGTGCCAGCAGCTTAACCCCGTCGTGGCGCTACGAGCAGTACTTC | CASSLTPSWRYEQYF
TRBJ2-7 | 14 | . | TRBV5-6 | . | TGTGCCAGCAGCTTGTTTATGGGGGCCTACGAGCAGTACTTC | CASSLFMGAYEQYF
TRBJ1-4 | 15 | TRBD1 | TRBV19 | . | TGTGCCAGTAGTACTCGGACAGGGGGCGGTGAAAAACTGTTTTTT | CASSTRTGGGEKLFF
TRBJ2-5 | 14 | TRBD2 | TRBV18 | few | TGTGCCAGCTCACCGGGACTAGCGCAAGAGACCCAGTACTTC | CASSPGLAQETQYF
TRBJ2-7 | 15 | TRBD2 | TRBV30 | . | TGTGCCTGGAGTCCGATGGGCGGGGGACTTTACGAGCAGTACTTC | CAWSPMGGGLYEQYF
TRBJ2-5 | 15 | . | TRBV5-1 | . | TGCGCCAGCAGCTTGGTAGGTCTGGAGAGAGAGACCCAGTACTTC | CASSLVGLERETQYF
TRBJ2-7 | 15 | . | TRBV27 | . | TGTGCCAGCAGTTTTAGGGCGGGGCACTCCTACGAGCAGTACTTC | CASSFRAGHSYEQYF
TRBJ1-6 | 15 | TRBD1 | TRBV10-3 | . | TGTGCCATCAGTGGGGACAGCAATTATAATTCACCCCTCCACTTT | CAISGDSNYNSPLHF
TRBJ1-2 | 15 | TRBD1 | TRBV19 | . | TGTGCCAGTAGTCGGGACAGTAAAGGGCTCTACGGCTACACCTTC | CASSRDSKGLYGYTF
TRBJ1-3 | 16 | TRBD1 | TRBV4-1 | . | TGCGCCAGCAGCGGGGGGCAGGGGGCATCTGGAAACACCATATATTTT | CASSGGQGASGNTIYF
TRBJ1-1 | 13 | . | TRBV7-2 | once | TGTGCCAGCAGCTTAGGTATATGGGAGAGAGCTTTCTTT | CASSLGIWERAFF
TRBJ1-1 | 13 | . | TRBV19 | . | TGTGCCAGTAGTATAACAGTGGACACTGAAGCTTTCTTT | CASSITVDTEAFF
TRBJ2-7 | 16 | TRBD2 | TRBV7-2 | . | TGTGCCAGCAGCTCGGGGACTAGCGGCCGTACCTACGAGCAGTACTTC | CASSSGTSGRTYEQYF
TRBJ2-1 | 13 | TRBD2 | TRBV29-1 | . | TGCAGCGTTGAGAGCGGGAGGGCCCGGGAACAGTTCTTC | CSVESGRAREQFF
TRBJ2-5 | 13 | . | TRBV7-2 | . | TGTGCCAGCAGCTTAGGGAGGGCGGAGACCCAGTACTTC | CASSLGRAETQYF
TRBJ1-2 | 12 | . | TRBV11-2 | . | TGTGCCAGCAGCAGGGGTCAGGGTGGCTACACCTTC | CASSRGQGGYTF
TRBJ1-6 | 11 | . | TRBV6-9 | . | TGTGCCAGCACCCCAGGGGCACCCCTCCACTTT | CASTPGAPLHF
TRBJ1-5 | 15 | . | TRBV30 | . | TGTGCCTGGAGTGTACAGACTGGGAAGAATCAGCCCCAGCATTTT | CAWSVQTGKNQPQHF
TRBJ1-2 | 15 | . | TRBV5-6 | . | TGTGCCAGCAGCTTGGAGCCAGGTTCCAACTATGGCTACACCTTC | CASSLEPGSNYGYTF
TRBJ2-5 | 14 | TRBD1 | TRBV2 | . | TGTGCCAGCAGTGACACAGGGGCCCAAGAGACCCAGTACTTC | CASSDTGAQETQYF
TRBJ1-1 | 13 | . | TRBV7-8 | . | TGTGCCAGCAGCCGAGCCGGAAACACTGAAGCTTTCTTT | CASSRAGNTEAFF
TRBJ2-7 | 15 | TRBD1 | TRBV18 | . | TGTGCCAGCTCACCGGGACAGGGGGCCCGGTCCGAGCAGTACTTC | CASSPGQGARSEQYF
TRBJ2-3 | 15 | . | TRBV7-2 | . | TGTGCCAGCAGCTTTGCGGTTTCGCAACCAGATACGCAGTATTTT | CASSFAVSQPDTQYF
TRBJ2-7 | 14 | TRBD1 | TRBV6-1 | . | TGTGCCAGCCGACCGGACAGGGGGCCGTACGAGCAGTACTTC | CASRPDRGPYEQYF
TRBJ2-1 | 14 | TRBD1 | TRBV9 | . | TGTGCCAGCAGCGACCGGGACAGAGGTGATGAGCAGTTCTTC | CASSDRDRGDEQFF